This TCR beta chain was found in a study of OX40 agonist ivuxolimab in advanced cancers. The CDR3 runs 14 residues. V lost 5 bases to trimming and J lost 7 bases; unmatched junction nucleotides: 10. Germline lookup yields CDR1 SGHTA and CDR2 FQGNSA. Here immunoSEQ multiplex PCR was the method, and the copy in TCRdb shows in-frame clones only, minus some. The table shows 6,000 to 8,500 clones, with about 94% occurring only once. The chain has TRBV7-2 and TRBJ1-2; 7 nucleotides agree with TRBD1. This TCR was recovered from an adult with an advanced solid tumor such as melanoma, head and neck, liver or kidney cancer. Material: CD4+ or CD8+ T cells sorted from blood, obtained in a trial of the OX40 agonist ivuxolimab. This CDR3 is CASSPTGQARGYTF. In DNA form, the CDR3 reads TGTGCCAGCAGCCCTACAGGACAGGCGCGTGGCTACACCTTC.